The rows below give T cell receptor beta chains drawn from one sample of a study of blood T cell repertoires in COVID-19. Repertoires were generated with immunoSEQ multiplex PCR, while TCRdb's copy carries only in-frame clones and drops some. The sample has 400,000 to 450,000 clones, about 90% seen once; the top ten hold roughly 0.76%. Sample: peripheral blood. The receptors were gathered from a man younger than 35 with COVID-19, enrolled during active disease. Both conserved end residues are part of each CDR3. D genes are given only for firm matches. For some rows the clone size is stated as once, few or many, or as a class when expanded; others skip it.

TGTGCCAGCAGTCCGAACAGGGATCAGCCCCAGCATTTT,CASSPNRDQPQHF,few,TRBV27,TRBJ1-5,NA
TGCGCCAGCAGCTCCAGCGGGAGAGGAACAGATACGCAGTATTTT,CASSSSGRGTDTQYF,NA,TRBV5-1,TRBJ2-3,TRBD2
TGTGCCAGCAGCTTGGGACTAGCAAACACAGATACGCAGTATTTT,CASSLGLANTDTQYF,NA,TRBV3-1/TRBV3-2,TRBJ2-3,TRBD2
TGTGCCAGCAGTTTAATGGGAGCCTATGGCTACACCTTC,CASSLMGAYGYTF,NA,TRBV28,TRBJ1-2,NA
TGTGCCAGCAGGCGGCTAGCGGGGTATTACGAGCAGTACTTC,CASRRLAGYYEQYF,NA,TRBV2,TRBJ2-7,TRBD2
TGTGCCAGCGGGCCCCCTTACAATGAGCAGTTCTTC,CASGPPYNEQFF,NA,TRBV2,TRBJ2-1,NA
TGCGCCAGCAGCCCGGGGGACAGGGATGGAAACACCATATATTTT,CASSPGDRDGNTIYF,NA,TRBV5-1,TRBJ1-3,TRBD1
TGTGCCAGCAGACCAATAGACTTAGAGACCCAGTACTTC,CASRPIDLETQYF,NA,TRBV27,TRBJ2-5,NA
TGTGCCTGGAGTGTGGATAGCGGGAGTGGGTACGAGCAGTACTTC,CAWSVDSGSGYEQYF,NA,TRBV30,TRBJ2-7,TRBD2
TGCGCCAGCAGCCAAAAGCCCCCCGAGAGCTCTGGAAACACCATATATTTT,CASSQKPPESSGNTIYF,NA,TRBV4-1,TRBJ1-3,NA
TGTGCCAGCAGTGACGCGGGACAGCCCTCTGGAAACACCATATATTTT,CASSDAGQPSGNTIYF,NA,TRBV6-1,TRBJ1-3,TRBD1
TGTGCCAGCAGCACAGGGGATTACACTGAAGCTTTCTTT,CASSTGDYTEAFF,NA,TRBV2,TRBJ1-1,TRBD1
TGTGCCAGCTCAACGCGCGGGACCTTCAAAAACATTCAGTACTTC,CASSTRGTFKNIQYF,once,TRBV18,TRBJ2-4,NA
TGTGCCAGCAGCCAACGGTACAGGGGCGCGGAAGAGACCCAGTACTTC,CASSQRYRGAEETQYF,NA,TRBV14,TRBJ2-5,TRBD1
TGTGCCAGCCGAGGGGGGGGCTCCTACGAGCAGTACTTC,CASRGGGSYEQYF,NA,TRBV6-5,TRBJ2-7,NA
TGCGCCAGCAGCTTGGGCCAGCGGACTAGCACAGATACGCAGTATTTT,CASSLGQRTSTDTQYF,NA,TRBV4-1,TRBJ2-3,NA
TGTGCCACCAGTGACCCGGGACAGGGTTCCGGGGAGCTGTTTTTT,CATSDPGQGSGELFF,NA,TRBV24-1,TRBJ2-2,TRBD1
TGTGCCAGCAGCTCCGGGGGTGGCGAGCAGTACTTC,CASSSGGGEQYF,NA,TRBV11-3,TRBJ2-7,NA
TGTGCCAGCACCACTAGCGGGAGGGCCGACGAGCAGTTCTTC,CASTTSGRADEQFF,once,TRBV27,TRBJ2-1,TRBD2
TGTGCCAGTAGATCACTCCCCCCTGGCTCCTACGAGCAGTACTTC,CASRSLPPGSYEQYF,NA,TRBV19,TRBJ2-7,NA
TGTGCCACCAGCAGGGACTCTCTCTCGGATGGCTACACCTTC,CATSRDSLSDGYTF,NA,TRBV15,TRBJ1-2,NA
TGTGCCTGGAGCCGGACAGGGACCGGGCAGCCCCAGCATTTT,CAWSRTGTGQPQHF,NA,TRBV30,TRBJ1-5,TRBD1
TGTGCCAGCAGCCCCCTGGGACTCAACAATGAGCAGTTCTTC,CASSPLGLNNEQFF,NA,TRBV7-6,TRBJ2-1,NA
TGTGCCAGCAGCCCGAACCACGGGGTCACTGAAGCTTTCTTT,CASSPNHGVTEAFF,NA,TRBV3-1/TRBV3-2,TRBJ1-1,NA
TGTGCCAGTAGTGAGGGACTAGCGGTCGAGCAGTACTTC,CASSEGLAVEQYF,NA,TRBV19,TRBJ2-7,TRBD2
TGTGCCAGCTACCGACAGGGTTACTATGGCTACACCTTC,CASYRQGYYGYTF,NA,TRBV2,TRBJ1-2,TRBD1
TGCAGTGCTAGACTAGTGAACGAGCAGTACTTC,CSARLVNEQYF,once,TRBV20-1,TRBJ2-7,NA
TGTGCCAGCAGTGCTTATAGGGCGGGGGTAAGCTCCTACGAGCAGTACTTC,CASSAYRAGVSSYEQYF,once,TRBV25-1,TRBJ2-7,TRBD2
TGTGCCAGCGGCAGGCTAGGGGACTACAATGAGCAGTTCTTC,CASGRLGDYNEQFF,NA,TRBV2,TRBJ2-1,NA
TGTGCCAGTCGTCACACCATCAACAATGAGCAGTTCTTC,CASRHTINNEQFF,NA,TRBV11-2,TRBJ2-1,NA